The clone carrying this T cell receptor beta chain was picked up a small number of times. What it binds is not known. Stable Graves' hyperthyroidism meant no ophthalmopathy progression within 18 months. CDR3 length: 15 amino acids. Per germline, CDR1 MNHEY and CDR2 SMNVEV (reference sequence). V was clipped by 6 bases and J by 2 bases; unmatched bases: 7. The data belong to a study of T cells in Graves' hyperthyroidism and ophthalmopathy. Study-wide results and caveats: Blood also contained most expanded thyroid clonotypes above 0.001.

RNA transcripts gave rise to amplified TCR beta CDR3 regions. TCR CDR3 regions were first amplified by RT-PCR with HTBI primers. TCRdb re-derived calls from the multiplex PCR reads in MiXCR, one entry per CDR3 protein. The data contain hundreds of thousands of distinct CDR3 sequences, 14% of them singletons. The TCR sequence derives from a woman in her late teens or twenties with Graves' hyperthyroidism. Sequencing used blood. The V gene is TRBV27, the J gene TRBJ2-1; 7 bases are shared with TRBD2. The CDR3 DNA reads as TGTGCCAGCAGCGTACGGCGGGAGCCCTACAATGAGCAGTTCTTC. Protein sequence: CASSVRREPYNEQFF.